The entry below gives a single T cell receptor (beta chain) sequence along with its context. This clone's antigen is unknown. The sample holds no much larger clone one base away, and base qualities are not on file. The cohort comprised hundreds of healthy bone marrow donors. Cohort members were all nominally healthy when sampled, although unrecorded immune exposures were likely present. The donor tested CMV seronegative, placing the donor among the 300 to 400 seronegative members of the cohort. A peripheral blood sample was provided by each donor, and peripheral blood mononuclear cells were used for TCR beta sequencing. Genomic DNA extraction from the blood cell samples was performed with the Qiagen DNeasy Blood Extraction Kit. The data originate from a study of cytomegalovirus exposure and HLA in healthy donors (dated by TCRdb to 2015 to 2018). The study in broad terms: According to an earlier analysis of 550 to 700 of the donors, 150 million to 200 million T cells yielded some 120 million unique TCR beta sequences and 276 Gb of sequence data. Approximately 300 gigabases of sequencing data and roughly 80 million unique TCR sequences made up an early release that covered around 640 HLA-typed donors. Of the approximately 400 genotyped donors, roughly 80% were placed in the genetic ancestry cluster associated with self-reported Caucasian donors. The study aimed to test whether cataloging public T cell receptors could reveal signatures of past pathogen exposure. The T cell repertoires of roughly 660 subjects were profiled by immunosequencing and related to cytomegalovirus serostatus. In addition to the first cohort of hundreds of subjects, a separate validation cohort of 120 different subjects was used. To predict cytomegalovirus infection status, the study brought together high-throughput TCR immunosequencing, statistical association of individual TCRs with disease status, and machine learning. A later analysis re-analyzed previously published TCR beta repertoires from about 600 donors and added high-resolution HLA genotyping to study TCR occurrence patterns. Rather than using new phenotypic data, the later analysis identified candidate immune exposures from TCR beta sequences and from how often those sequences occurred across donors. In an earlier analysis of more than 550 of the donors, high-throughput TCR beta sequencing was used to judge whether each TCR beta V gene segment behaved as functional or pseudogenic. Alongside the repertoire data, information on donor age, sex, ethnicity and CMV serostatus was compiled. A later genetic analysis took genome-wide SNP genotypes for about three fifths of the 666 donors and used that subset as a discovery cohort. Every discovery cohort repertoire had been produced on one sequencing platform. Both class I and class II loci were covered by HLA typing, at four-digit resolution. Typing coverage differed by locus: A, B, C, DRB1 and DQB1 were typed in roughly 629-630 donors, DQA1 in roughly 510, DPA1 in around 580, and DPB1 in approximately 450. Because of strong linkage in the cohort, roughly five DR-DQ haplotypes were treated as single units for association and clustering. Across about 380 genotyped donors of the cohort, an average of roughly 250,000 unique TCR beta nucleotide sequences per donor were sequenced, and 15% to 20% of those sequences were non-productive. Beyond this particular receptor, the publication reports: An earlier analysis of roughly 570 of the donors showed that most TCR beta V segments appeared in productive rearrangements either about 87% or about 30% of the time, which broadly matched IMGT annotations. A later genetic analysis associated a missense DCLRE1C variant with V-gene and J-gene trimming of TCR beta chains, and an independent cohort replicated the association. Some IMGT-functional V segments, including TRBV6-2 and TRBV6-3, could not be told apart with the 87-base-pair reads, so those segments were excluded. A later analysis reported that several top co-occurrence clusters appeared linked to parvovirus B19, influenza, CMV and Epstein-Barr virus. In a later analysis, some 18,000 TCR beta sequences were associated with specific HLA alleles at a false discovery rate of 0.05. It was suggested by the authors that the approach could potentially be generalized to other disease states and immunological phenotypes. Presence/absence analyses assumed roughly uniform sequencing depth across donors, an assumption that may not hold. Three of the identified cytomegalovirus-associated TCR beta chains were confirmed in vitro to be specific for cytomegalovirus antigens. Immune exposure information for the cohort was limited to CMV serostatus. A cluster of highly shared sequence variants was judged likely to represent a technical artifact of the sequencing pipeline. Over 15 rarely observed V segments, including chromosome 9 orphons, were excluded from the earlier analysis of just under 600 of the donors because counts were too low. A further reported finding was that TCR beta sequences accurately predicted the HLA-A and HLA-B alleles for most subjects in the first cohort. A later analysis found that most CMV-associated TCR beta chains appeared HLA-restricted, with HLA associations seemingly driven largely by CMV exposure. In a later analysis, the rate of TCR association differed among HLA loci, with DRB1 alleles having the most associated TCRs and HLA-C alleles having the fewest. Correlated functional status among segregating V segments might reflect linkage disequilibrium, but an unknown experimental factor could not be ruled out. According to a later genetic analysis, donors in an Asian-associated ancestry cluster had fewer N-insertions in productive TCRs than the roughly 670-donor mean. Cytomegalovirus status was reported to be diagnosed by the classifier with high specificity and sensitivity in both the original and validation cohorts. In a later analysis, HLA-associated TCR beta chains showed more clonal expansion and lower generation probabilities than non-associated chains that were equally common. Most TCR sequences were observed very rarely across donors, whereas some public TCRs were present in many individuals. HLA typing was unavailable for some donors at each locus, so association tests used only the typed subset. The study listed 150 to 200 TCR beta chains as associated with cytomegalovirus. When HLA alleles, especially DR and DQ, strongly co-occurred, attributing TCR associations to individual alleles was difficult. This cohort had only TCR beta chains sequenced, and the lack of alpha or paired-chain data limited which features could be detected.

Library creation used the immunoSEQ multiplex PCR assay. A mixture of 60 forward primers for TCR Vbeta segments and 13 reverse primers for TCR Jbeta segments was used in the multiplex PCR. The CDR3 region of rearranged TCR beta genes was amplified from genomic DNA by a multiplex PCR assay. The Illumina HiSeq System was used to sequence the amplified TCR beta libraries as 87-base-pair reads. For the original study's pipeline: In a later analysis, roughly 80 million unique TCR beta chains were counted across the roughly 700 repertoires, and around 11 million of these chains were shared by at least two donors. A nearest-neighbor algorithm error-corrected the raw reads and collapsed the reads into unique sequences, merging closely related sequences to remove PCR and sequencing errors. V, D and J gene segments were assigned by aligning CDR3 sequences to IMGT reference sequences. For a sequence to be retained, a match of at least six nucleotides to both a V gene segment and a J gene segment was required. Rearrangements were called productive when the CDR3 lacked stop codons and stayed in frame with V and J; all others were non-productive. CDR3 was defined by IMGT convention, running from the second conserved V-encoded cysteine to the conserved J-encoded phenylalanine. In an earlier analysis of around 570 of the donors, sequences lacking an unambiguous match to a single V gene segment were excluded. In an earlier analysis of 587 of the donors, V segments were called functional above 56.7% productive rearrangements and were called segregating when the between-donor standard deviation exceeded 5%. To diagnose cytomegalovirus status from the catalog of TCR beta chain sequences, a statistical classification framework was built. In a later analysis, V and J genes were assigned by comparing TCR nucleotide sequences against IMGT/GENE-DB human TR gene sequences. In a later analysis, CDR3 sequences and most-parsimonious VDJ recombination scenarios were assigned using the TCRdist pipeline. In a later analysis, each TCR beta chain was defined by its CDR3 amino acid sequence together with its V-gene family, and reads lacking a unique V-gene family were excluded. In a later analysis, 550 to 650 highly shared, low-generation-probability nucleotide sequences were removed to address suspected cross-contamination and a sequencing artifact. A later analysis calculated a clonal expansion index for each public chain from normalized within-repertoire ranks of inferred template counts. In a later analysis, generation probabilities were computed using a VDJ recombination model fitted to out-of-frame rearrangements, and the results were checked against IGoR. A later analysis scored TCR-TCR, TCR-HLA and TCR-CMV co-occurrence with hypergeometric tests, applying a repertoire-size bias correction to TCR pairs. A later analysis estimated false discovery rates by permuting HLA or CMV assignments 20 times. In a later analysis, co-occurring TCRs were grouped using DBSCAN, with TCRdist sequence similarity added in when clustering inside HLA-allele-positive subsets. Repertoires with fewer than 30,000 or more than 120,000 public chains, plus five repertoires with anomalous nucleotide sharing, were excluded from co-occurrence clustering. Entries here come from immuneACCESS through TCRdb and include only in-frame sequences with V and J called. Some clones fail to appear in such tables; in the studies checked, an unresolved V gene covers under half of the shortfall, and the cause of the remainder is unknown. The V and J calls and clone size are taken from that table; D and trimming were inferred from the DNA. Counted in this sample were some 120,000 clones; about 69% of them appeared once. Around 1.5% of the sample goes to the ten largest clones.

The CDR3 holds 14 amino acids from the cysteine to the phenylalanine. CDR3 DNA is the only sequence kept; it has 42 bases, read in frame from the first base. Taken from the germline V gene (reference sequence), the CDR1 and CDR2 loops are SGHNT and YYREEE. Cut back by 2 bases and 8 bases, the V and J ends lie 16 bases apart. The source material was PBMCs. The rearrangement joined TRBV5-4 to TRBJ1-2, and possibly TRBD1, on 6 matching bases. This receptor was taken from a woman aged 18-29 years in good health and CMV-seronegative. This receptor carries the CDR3 CASSLRAGDPGYTF. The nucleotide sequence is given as TGTGCCAGCAGCTTAAGGGCAGGGGATCCCGGCTACACCTTC.